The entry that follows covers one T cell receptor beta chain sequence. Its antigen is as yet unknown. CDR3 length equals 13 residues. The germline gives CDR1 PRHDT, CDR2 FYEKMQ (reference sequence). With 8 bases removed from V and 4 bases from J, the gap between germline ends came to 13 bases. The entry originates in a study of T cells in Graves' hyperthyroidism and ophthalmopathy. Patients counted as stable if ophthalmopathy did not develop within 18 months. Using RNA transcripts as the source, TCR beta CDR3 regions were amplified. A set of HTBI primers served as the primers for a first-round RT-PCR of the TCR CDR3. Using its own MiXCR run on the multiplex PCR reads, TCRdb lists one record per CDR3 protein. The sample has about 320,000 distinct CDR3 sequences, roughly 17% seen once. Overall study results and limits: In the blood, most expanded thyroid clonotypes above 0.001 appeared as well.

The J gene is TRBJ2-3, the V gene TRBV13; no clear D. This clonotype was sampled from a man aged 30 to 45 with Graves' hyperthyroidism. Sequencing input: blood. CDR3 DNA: TGTGCCAGCCTTTGGGCCGGAGCAGATACGCAGTATTTT. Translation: CASLWAGADTQYF.